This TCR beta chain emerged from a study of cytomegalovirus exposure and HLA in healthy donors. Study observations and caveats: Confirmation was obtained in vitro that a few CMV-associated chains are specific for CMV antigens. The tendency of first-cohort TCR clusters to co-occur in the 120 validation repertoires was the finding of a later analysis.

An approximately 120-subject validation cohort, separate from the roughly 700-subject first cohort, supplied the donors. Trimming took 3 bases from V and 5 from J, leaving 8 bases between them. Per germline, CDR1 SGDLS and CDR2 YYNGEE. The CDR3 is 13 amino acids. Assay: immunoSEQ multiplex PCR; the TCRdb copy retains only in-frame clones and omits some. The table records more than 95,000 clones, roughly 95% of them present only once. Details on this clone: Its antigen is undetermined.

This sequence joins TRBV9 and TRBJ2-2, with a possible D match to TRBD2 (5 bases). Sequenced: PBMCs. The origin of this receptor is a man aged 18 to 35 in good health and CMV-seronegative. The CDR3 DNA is TGTGCCAGCAGCGACCGGAGGACCGGGGAGCTGTTTTTT. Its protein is CASSDRRTGELFF.